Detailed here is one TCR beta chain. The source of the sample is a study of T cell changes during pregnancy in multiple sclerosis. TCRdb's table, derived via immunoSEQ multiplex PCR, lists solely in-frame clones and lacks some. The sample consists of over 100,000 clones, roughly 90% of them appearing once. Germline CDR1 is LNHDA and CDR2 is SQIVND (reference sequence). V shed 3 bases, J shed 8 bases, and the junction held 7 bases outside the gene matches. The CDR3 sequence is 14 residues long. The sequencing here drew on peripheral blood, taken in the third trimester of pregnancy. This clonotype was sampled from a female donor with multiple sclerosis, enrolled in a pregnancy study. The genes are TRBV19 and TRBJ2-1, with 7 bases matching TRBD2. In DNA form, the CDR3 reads TGTGCCAGTAGTATTGCCGTGGGGGGGGATGAGCAGTTCTTC. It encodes CASSIAVGGDEQFF.